Reported below is one T cell receptor (beta chain). The study recruited exposed participants who had met a COVID-19 case within 2 weeks before entry. This record belongs to a study of blood T cell repertoires in COVID-19. TCRdb's copy holds only in-frame clones and misses some; the assay was immunoSEQ multiplex PCR. This table holds more than 200,000 clones, around nine tenths found once. V was clipped by 4 bases and J by 7 bases; unmatched bases: 6. The CDR3 runs 13 residues. The sequenced material came from PBMCs or T cells enriched from blood (not recorded which). This chain uses TRBV12-3 or TRBV12-4 with TRBJ2-5; 7 nucleotides align to TRBD2. The clonotype was recovered from a woman younger than 45 who had been exposed to COVID-19. In DNA form, the CDR3 reads TGTGCCAGCAGTTCGTCCCGCGGGGGGACCCAGTACTTC. Translation gives CASSSSRGGTQYF.